A single sample gave rise to the 23 T cell receptor beta chains below, sequenced in a study of blood T cell repertoires in COVID-19 (dated by TCRdb to the early 2020s). The library came from the immunoSEQ multiplex PCR assay. Drawn from immuneACCESS, this table holds only the in-frame rearrangements with V and J called that TCRdb kept. Clones are partly lost; checked studies trace under half to an unresolved V gene and leave the rest unexplained. Here the sample has about 70,000 clones; nearly 80% occur a single time. Just under 6.5% of the sample comes from the top ten. Sequences were obtained from peripheral blood. The receptors derive from a woman aged 60-75 years with acute or convalescent COVID-19.

A single count supports this clone. The V gene is TRBV29-1, the J gene TRBJ2-3, with D possibly matching TRBD1 (6 bases). In germline, CDR1 is SQVTM, CDR2 ANQGSEA. V lost 7 bases to trimming and J lost 5 bases, with 19 bases between them. The CDR3 extends over 14 amino acids. The DNA of the CDR3 is TGCAGCGGTGTAGGGTACAGGGTGAGAGATACGCAGTATTTT. Protein sequence: CSGVGYRVRDTQYF.

The chain recombines TRBV5-1 with TRBJ2-1, with a weak D call TRBD2 (6 bases). The CDR3 length is 14 residues. V was cut by 7 bases and J by 2 bases, with 13 bases left in between. Germline V lookup: CDR1 SGHRS, CDR2 YFSETQ. Written as DNA, the CDR3 is TGCGCCAGCGAATCCGGGGGTACCTACAATGAGCAGTTCTTC. This translates into CASESGGTYNEQFF.

V gene TRBV11-2 combines with J gene TRBJ1-2; 9 bases line up with TRBD1. Germline CDR1 is SGHAT and CDR2 is FQNNGV. The CDR3 runs to 14 residues. Trimming took 5 bases from V and 4 from J; bases not matched to a gene: 5. CDR3 in amino acids: CASSEGTGPYGYTF. The CDR3, as DNA: TGTGCCAGCAGCGAAGGGACAGGGCCCTATGGCTACACCTTC.

The V gene is TRBV6-5, the J gene TRBJ1-1; maybe TRBD1 (5 bases). Germline lookup yields CDR1 MNHEY and CDR2 SVGAGI. The CDR3 extends over 15 amino acids. V was trimmed by 5 bases and J by 4 bases, leaving 17 bases between them. Written as DNA, the CDR3 is TGTGCCAGCAGTCCTGCCAGGGCAGCCAGCACTGAAGCTTTCTTT. This gives the protein CASSPARAASTEAFF.

Here the CDR3 reads CASRNTGTAAYEQYF. CDR3 in DNA: TGTGCCAGCAGAAACACCGGGACAGCAGCCTACGAGCAGTACTTC. The chain links TRBV6-5 to TRBJ2-7; 7 bases map to TRBD1. This CDR3 spans 15 amino acids. V lost 6 bases, J lost 2 bases, and 10 bases stayed unmatched. The germline gives CDR1 MNHEY, CDR2 SVGAGI.

This clone came up a few times. J is TRBJ2-3 and V is TRBV11-3, with 7 bases matching TRBD1. The germline V gene encodes CDR1 SGHNT and CDR2 YENEEA. V shed 4 bases, J shed 4 bases, and the junction held 11 bases outside the gene matches. CDR3 size: 16 residues. The CDR3 is CASSSRKGAGADTQYF. CDR3 DNA: TGTGCCAGCAGCTCCCGGAAGGGGGCTGGTGCAGATACGCAGTATTTT.

The V gene is TRBV4-2, the J gene TRBJ1-1, with unresolved D. Germline V lookup: CDR1 LGHNA, CDR2 YNFKEQ. V was cut by 1 base and J by 10 bases, with 19 bases left in between. The CDR3 is made up of 15 amino acids. The CDR3 region is CASSQGRIESPGAFF. The CDR3 DNA follows: TGTGCCAGCAGCCAAGGGCGGATAGAATCCCCGGGAGCTTTCTTT.

The V call is TRBV7-9, the J call TRBJ2-2, with no clear D. CDR1 and CDR2 from the germline V gene are SEHNR and FQNEAQ (reference sequence). The length of the CDR3 is 12 residues. V was pared by 5 bases and J by 7 bases, with 8 bases between. The DNA for the CDR3 is TGTGCCAGCAGCCTAGACATCGGGGAGCTGTTTTTT. Its translation: CASSLDIGELFF.

The genes are TRBV6-5 and TRBJ1-5, with D possibly being TRBD1 (5 bases). Germline V gene data show CDR1 as MNHEY and CDR2 as SVGAGI. V was trimmed by 0 bases and J by 2 bases, leaving 5 bases between them. The CDR3 sequence is 14 residues long. CDR3 in amino acids: CASSYSQGNQPQHF. Here the CDR3 DNA reads TGTGCCAGCAGTTACTCACAGGGCAATCAGCCCCAGCATTTT.

The table lists this clone with a few counts. The chain employs TRBV15 and TRBJ1-4; maybe TRBD1 (5 bases). V lost 6 bases and J lost 4, with 9 bases in between. The CDR3 runs to 13 residues. CDR1 is LNHNV, CDR2 YYDKDF, per germline (reference sequence). CDR3 bases: TGTGCCACCAGAGACAGTTATAATGAAAAACTGTTTTTT. Its protein is CATRDSYNEKLFF.

The V call is TRBV3-1 (or the pseudogene TRBV3-2), the J call TRBJ2-3, with D maybe TRBD2 (5 bases). The CDR3 runs 13 residues. Germline V CDR1 and CDR2: LGHDT, YNNKEL (reference sequence). The V gene lost 6 bases and the J gene lost 0 bases, with 7 bases spanning the gap. The CDR3 DNA reads TGTGCCAGCAGAGGCGGGAGCACAGATACGCAGTATTTT. This encodes CASRGGSTDTQYF.

This sequence joins TRBV27 and TRBJ1-6, with TRBD1 matching 7 bases. V shed 4 bases and J 6 bases; nucleotides not matched to a gene: 9. This CDR3 is built from 16 residues. CDR1 and CDR2 from the germline V gene are MNHEY and SMNVEV (reference sequence). CDR3 loop: CASSSVGTAFNSPLHF. The DNA of the CDR3 is TGTGCCAGCAGTTCCGTCGGGACAGCTTTTAATTCACCCCTCCACTTT.

The chain employs TRBV7-9 and TRBJ2-7, with D perhaps matching TRBD1 (6 bases). V lost 1 base and J lost 2, with 15 bases in between. The CDR3 contains 16 residues. Germline CDR1 is SEHNR and CDR2 is FQNEAQ (reference sequence). In DNA, the CDR3 is TGTGCCAGCAGCTTAGTTCAGGGCGCAGGGGCCTACGAGCAGTACTTC. It is translated as CASSLVQGAGAYEQYF.

The chain employs TRBV3-1 (or the pseudogene TRBV3-2) and TRBJ2-4, with D possibly TRBD1 on 5 matching bases. Germline CDR1 reads LGHDT; CDR2 reads YNNKEL (reference sequence). Trimming took off 5 bases at V and 6 bases at J, with 11 bases between the two ends. This CDR3 is built from 13 residues. The CDR3 sequence is CASSFIGANIQYF. The CDR3 DNA is TGTGCCAGCAGCTTTATAGGGGCAAACATTCAGTACTTC.

CDR3 region: CASNSYGSGNTIYF. In nucleotides, the CDR3 is TGTGCCAGCAATTCCTACGGCTCTGGAAACACCATATATTTT. This chain joins TRBV5-5 and TRBJ1-3; D is ambiguous. The CDR3 loop spans 14 amino acids. V was cut by 6 bases and J by 0 bases, with 10 bases left in between. The V gene's germline CDR1 is SGHKS and CDR2 YYEKEE (reference sequence).

This clone was seen once. The gene calls are TRBV5-1 and TRBJ2-5; maybe TRBD1 (5 bases). V gave up 2 bases and J gave up 1 base, with 18 bases separating them. Germline CDR1 is SGHRS and CDR2 is YFSETQ. The CDR3 covers 17 residues. CDR3 loop: CASSLGQGLYTQETQYF. CDR3 coding DNA: TGCGCCAGCAGCTTAGGTCAGGGCCTCTACACCCAAGAGACCCAGTACTTC.

CDR3 residues: CASSLMAGMIYGYTF. In nucleotides, the CDR3 is TGTGCCAGCAGTTTAATGGCAGGGATGATTTATGGCTACACCTTC. The rearrangement uses TRBV27 and TRBJ1-2; a possible D gene is TRBD1 (5 bases). The CDR3 extends over 15 amino acids. Per germline, CDR1 MNHEY and CDR2 SMNVEV (reference sequence). Trimming left V 2 bases short and J 5 bases short, with 15 bases between.

This rearrangement joins TRBV5-6 to TRBJ2-4; D possibly corresponds to TRBD2 (5 bases). This CDR3 is 11 amino acids long. Trimming removed 4 bases at V and 7 bases at J, with 6 bases between. Germline assignment: CDR1 SGHDT and CDR2 YYEEEE. The CDR3 region has the DNA TGTGCCAGCAGCGGGAGCAACATTCAGTACTTC. Residues: CASSGSNIQYF.

The chain combines TRBV6-5 with TRBJ2-7; 7 nucleotides match TRBD1. Trimming took 5 bases from V and 2 from J; bases not matched to a gene: 6. From germline, CDR1 is MNHEY and CDR2 SVGAGI. The CDR3 totals 14 residues. The CDR3: CASSTPGQTYEQYF. The CDR3 nucleotides are TGTGCCAGCAGTACTCCGGGACAGACCTACGAGCAGTACTTC.

This clone was observed a few times. The CDR3 here is CASSSGTDPYEQYF. The CDR3 DNA follows: TGTGCCAGCAGCTCCGGGACAGACCCCTACGAGCAGTACTTC. The V and J genes are TRBV27 and TRBJ2-7; 7 bases agree with TRBD1. CDR1 and CDR2 from the germline V gene are MNHEY and SMNVEV (reference sequence). The CDR3 length is 14 residues. With V trimmed by 6 bases and J by 2 bases, 7 bases remained unmatched.

The DNA for the CDR3 is TGTGCCAGTAGTAAGGAGTTCTATGGCTACACCTTC. This codes for CASSKEFYGYTF. The V gene is TRBV19, the J gene TRBJ1-2; D is unresolved. The CDR3 length is 12 residues. Germline assignment: CDR1 LNHDA and CDR2 SQIVND (reference sequence). The V end was cut by 4 bases, the J end by 4 bases, with 7 bases between.

The rearrangement links TRBV13 to TRBJ2-3; a weak D match, TRBD2 (5 bases). Germline-derived CDR1 and CDR2 are PRHDT and FYEKMQ (reference sequence). The CDR3 loop spans 13 amino acids. V gave up 6 bases and J gave up 4 bases, with 11 bases separating them. The chain's CDR3 is CASSYRTADTQYF. CDR3 nucleotides: TGTGCCAGCAGTTATAGGACTGCAGATACGCAGTATTTT. The variable domain in full, completed from reference TRBV13 and TRBJ2-3, reads AAGVIQSPRHLIKEKRETATLKCYPIPRHDTVYWYQQGPGQDPQFLISFYEKMQSDKGSIPDRFSAQQFSDYHSELNMSSLELGDSALYFCASSYRTADTQYFGPGTRLTVL.

The V gene is TRBV18, the J gene TRBJ2-5; D unclear. Germline CDR1 is KGHSH and CDR2 is LQKENI. The CDR3 is 12 amino acids. The V end was cut by 3 bases, the J end by 5 bases, with 7 bases between. CDR3 loop: CASSPLRETQYF. CDR3 nucleotide sequence: TGTGCCAGCTCACCTTTGCGGGAGACCCAGTACTTC.